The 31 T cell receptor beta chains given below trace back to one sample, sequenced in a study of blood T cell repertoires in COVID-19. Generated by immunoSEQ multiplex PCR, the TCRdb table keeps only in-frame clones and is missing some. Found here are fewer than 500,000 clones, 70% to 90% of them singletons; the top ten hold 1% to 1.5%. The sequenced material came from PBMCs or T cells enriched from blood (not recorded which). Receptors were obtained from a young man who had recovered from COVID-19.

The CDR3 DNA is TGCGCCAGCAGCTTTGGACTGGGACAGGGGGCGCGTTCCTACAATGAGCAGTTCTTC. Its translation: CASSFGLGQGARSYNEQFF. The rearrangement joins TRBV5-1 to TRBJ2-1, with 12 bases that match TRBD1. Germline values: CDR1 SGHRS, CDR2 YFSETQ. The CDR3 is made up of 19 amino acids. J lost 1 base, V lost 2 bases, and 10 bases had no gene match.

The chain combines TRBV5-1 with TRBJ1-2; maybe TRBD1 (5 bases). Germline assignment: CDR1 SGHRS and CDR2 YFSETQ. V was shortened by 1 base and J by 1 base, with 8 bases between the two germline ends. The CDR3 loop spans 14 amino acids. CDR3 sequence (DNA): TGCGCCAGCAGCTTGCGGGGGGATAACTATGGCTACACCTTC. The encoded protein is CASSLRGDNYGYTF.

The CDR3 protein is CASSPSAGGYTF. CDR3 nucleotide sequence: TGTGCCAGCAGCCCATCTGCCGGGGGCTACACCTTC. The chain joins TRBV27 to TRBJ1-2, with no clear D. Trimming shortened V by 6 bases and J by 8 bases, and 13 bases separated the two germline ends. Germline-derived CDR1 and CDR2 are MNHEY and SMNVEV (reference sequence). The CDR3 loop spans 12 amino acids.

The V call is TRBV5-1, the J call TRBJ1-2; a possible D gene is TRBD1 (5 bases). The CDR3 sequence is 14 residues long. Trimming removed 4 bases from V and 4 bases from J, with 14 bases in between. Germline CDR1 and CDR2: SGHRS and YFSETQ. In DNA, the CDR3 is TGCGCCAGCAGCACGGGGCGGGAGGTCTATGGCTACACCTTC. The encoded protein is CASSTGREVYGYTF.

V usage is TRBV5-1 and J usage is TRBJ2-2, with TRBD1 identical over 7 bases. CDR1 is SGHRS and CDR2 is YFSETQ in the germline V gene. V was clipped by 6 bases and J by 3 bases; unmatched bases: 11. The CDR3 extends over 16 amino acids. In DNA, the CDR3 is TGCGCCAGCAACCCATCCTCGGACAGGTACACCGGGGAGCTGTTTTTT. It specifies CASNPSSDRYTGELFF.

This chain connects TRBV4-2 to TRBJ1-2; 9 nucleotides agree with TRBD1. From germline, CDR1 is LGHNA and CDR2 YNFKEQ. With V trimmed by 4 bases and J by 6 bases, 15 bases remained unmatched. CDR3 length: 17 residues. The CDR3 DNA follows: TGTGCCAGCAGCCGGAACCCCCCCGGGGACAGGGTTAATGGCTACACCTTC. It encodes CASSRNPPGDRVNGYTF.

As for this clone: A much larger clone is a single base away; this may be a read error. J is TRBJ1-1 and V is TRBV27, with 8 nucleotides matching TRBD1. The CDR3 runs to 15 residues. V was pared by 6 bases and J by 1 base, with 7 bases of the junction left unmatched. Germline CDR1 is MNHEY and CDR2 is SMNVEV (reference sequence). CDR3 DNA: TGTGCCAGCAGCTTACCAGGACAGGGGAACACTGAAGCTTTCTTT. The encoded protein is CASSLPGQGNTEAFF.

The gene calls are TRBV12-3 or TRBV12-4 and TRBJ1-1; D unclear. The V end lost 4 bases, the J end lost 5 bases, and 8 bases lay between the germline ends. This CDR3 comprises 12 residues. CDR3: CASSSGLTEAFF. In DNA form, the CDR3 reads TGTGCCAGCAGTTCAGGATTAACTGAAGCTTTCTTT.

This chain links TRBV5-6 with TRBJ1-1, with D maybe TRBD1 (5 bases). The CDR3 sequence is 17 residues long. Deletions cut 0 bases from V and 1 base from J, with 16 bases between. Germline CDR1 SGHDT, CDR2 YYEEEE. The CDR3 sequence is CASSLASTGLPNTEAFF. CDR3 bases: TGTGCCAGCAGCTTGGCCAGTACAGGACTACCGAACACTGAAGCTTTCTTT.

CDR3 sequence reads: CASSQGADTEAFF. In DNA, the CDR3 is TGTGCCAGCAGTCAGGGGGCGGACACTGAAGCTTTCTTT. The chain has TRBV12-3 or TRBV12-4 and TRBJ1-1, with 8 bases identical to TRBD1. The V segment lost 5 bases and the J segment 3 bases; nucleotides outside the gene matches: 2. This CDR3 has 13 residues.

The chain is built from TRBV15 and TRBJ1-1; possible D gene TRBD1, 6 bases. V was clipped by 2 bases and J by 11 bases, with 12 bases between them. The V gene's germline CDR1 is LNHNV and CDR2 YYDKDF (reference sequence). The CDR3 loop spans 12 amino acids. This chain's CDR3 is CATSRLQGRAFF. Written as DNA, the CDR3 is TGTGCCACCAGCAGATTACAGGGCCGGGCTTTCTTT. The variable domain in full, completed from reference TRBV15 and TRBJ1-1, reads DAMVIQNPRYQVTQFGKPVTLSCSQTLNHNVMYWYQQKSSQAPKLLFHYYDKDFNNEADTPDNFQSRRPNTSFCFLDIRSPGLGDTAMYLCATSRLQGRAFFGQGTRLTVV.

The CDR3 DNA reads as TGTGCCAGCAGCTCCGTCAGGGAGGTCTCTGAAAAACTGTTTTTT. It is translated as CASSSVREVSEKLFF. The chain employs TRBV7-2 and TRBJ1-4; tentative D call: TRBD1 (5 bases). From germline, CDR1 is SGHTA and CDR2 FQGNSA. The CDR3 loop spans 15 amino acids. Trimming took 4 bases from V and 7 from J, leaving 16 bases between them.

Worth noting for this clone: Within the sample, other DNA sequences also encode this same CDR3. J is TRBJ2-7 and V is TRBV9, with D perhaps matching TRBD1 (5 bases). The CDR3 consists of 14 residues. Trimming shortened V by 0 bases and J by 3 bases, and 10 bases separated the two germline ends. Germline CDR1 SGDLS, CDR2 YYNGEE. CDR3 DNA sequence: TGTGCCAGCAGCGTAGGACCGCAGGGCTACGAGCAGTACTTC. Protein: CASSVGPQGYEQYF.

The CDR3 is CASRDRVFANSPLHF. The DNA of the CDR3 is TGTGCCAGTAGAGACAGGGTTTTTGCTAATTCACCCCTCCACTTT. The chain carries TRBV19 and TRBJ1-6; 7 bases align to TRBD1. Germline CDR1 LNHDA, CDR2 SQIVND (reference sequence). Germline trimming cut 6 bases from V and 6 bases from J; bases unmatched to any gene: 8. The CDR3 is 15 residues long.

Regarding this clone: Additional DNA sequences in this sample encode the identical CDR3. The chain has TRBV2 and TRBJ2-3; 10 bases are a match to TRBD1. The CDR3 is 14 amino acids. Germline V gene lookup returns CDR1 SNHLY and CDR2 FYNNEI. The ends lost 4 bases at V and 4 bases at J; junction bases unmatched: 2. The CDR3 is CASSADRGADTQYF. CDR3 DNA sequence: TGTGCCAGCAGTGCGGACAGGGGGGCAGATACGCAGTATTTT. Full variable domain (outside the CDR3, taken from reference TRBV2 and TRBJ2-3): EPEVTQTPSHQVTQMGQEVILRCVPISNHLYFYWYRQILGQKVEFLVSFYNNEISEKSEIFDDQFSVERPDGSNFTLKIRSTKLEDSAMYFCASSADRGADTQYFGPGTRLTVL.

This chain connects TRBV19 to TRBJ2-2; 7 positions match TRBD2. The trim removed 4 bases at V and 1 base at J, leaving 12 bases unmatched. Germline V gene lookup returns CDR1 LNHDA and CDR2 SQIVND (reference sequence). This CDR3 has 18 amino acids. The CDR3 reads CASSTSRGERGNTGELFF. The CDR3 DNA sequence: TGTGCCAGTAGTACCAGCCGAGGGGAGCGGGGGAACACCGGGGAGCTGTTTTTT.

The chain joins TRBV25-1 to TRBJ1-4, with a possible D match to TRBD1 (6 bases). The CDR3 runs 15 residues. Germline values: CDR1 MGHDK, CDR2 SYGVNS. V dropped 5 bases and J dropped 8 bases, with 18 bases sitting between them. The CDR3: CASSTHRDTAEKLFF. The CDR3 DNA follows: TGTGCCAGCAGTACCCACCGGGACACAGCGGAAAAACTGTTTTTT.

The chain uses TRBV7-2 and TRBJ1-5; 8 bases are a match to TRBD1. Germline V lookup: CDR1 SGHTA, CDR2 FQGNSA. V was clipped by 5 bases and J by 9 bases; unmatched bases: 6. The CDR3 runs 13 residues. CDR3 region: CASSVRGRGPQHF. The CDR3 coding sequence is TGTGCCAGCAGCGTCAGGGGGCGGGGGCCCCAGCATTTT.

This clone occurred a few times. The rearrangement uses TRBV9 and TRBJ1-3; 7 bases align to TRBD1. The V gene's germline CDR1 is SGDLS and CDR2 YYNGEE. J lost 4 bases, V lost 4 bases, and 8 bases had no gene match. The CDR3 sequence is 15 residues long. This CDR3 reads CASSLGGGAGNTIYF. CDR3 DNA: TGTGCCAGCAGCCTTGGAGGGGGCGCGGGAAACACCATATATTTT.

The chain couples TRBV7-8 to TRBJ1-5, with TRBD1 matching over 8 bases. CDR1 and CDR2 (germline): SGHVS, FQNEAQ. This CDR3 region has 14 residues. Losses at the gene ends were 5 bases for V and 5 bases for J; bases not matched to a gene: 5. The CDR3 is CASSTGQGYQPQHF. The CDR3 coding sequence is TGTGCCAGCAGCACAGGACAGGGATATCAGCCCCAGCATTTT.

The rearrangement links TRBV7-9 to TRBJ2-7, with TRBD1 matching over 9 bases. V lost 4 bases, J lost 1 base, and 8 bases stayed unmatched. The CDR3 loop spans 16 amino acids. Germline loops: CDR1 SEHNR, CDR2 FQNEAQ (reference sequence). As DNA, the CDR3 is TGTGCCAGCAGCTCCACGGGACAGGGTTCGTCCTACGAGCAGTACTTC. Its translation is CASSSTGQGSSYEQYF.

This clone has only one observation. The CDR3 bases are TGTGCCAGTAGTATAGGGCCCCTTCTTAGCGGGGGGGCCCACGAGCAGTACTTC. As protein: CASSIGPLLSGGAHEQYF. The rearrangement links TRBV19 to TRBJ2-7; 11 bases are a match to TRBD2. Germline V gene sequence: CDR1 LNHDA, CDR2 SQIVND (reference sequence). The ends lost 1 base at V and 5 bases at J; junction bases unmatched: 13. There are 18 residues in the CDR3.

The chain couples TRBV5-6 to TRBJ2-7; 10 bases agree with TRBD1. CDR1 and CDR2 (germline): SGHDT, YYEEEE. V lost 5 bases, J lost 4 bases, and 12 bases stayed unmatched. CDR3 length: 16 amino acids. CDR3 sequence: CASSYTGTGVFYEQYF. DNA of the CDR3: TGTGCCAGCAGTTATACCGGGACAGGGGTGTTTTACGAGCAGTACTTC.

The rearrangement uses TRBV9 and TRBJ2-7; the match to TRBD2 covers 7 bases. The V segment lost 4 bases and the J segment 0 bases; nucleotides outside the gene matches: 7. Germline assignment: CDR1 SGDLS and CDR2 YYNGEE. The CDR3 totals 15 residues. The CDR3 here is CASSPAGTVSYEQYF. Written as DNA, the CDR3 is TGTGCCAGCAGCCCAGCGGGGACCGTCTCCTACGAGCAGTACTTC.

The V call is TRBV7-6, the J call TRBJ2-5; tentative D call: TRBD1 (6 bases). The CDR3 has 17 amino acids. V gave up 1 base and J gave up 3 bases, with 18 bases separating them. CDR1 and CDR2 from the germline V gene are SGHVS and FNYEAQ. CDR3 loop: CASSLVVAGAGEETQYF. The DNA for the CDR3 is TGTGCCAGCAGCTTAGTGGTAGCCGGGGCAGGGGAAGAGACCCAGTACTTC.

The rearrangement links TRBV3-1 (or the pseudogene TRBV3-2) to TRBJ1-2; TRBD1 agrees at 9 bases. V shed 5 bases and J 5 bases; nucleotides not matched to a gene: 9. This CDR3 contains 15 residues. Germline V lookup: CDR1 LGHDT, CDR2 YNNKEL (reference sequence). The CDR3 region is CASSAPGQGFYGYTF. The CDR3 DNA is TGTGCCAGCAGCGCCCCGGGACAGGGATTTTATGGCTACACCTTC.

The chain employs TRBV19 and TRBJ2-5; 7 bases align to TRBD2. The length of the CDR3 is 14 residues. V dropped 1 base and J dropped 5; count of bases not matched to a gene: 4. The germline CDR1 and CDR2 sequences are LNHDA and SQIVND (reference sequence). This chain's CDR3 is CASSIGGGGETQYF. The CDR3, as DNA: TGTGCCAGTAGTATAGGTGGCGGGGGTGAGACCCAGTACTTC.

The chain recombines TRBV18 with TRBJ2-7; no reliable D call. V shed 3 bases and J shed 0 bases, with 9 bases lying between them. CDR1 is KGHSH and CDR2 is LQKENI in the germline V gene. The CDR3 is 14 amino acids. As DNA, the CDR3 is TGTGCCAGCTCACCCCTCGGTAGCTCCTACGAGCAGTACTTC. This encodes CASSPLGSSYEQYF.

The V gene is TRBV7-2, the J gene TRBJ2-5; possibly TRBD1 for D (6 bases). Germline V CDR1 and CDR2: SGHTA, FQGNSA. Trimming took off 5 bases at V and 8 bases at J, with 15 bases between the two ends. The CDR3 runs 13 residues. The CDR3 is CASSPRTAETQYF. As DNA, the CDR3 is TGTGCCAGCAGCCCTAGGACAGCGGAAACCCAGTACTTC.

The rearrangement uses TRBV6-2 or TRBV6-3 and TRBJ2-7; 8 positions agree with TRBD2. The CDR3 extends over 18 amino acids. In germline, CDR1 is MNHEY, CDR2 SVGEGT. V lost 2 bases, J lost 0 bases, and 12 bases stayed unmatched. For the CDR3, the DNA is TGTGCCAGCAGTTACCTCAATCCCCGGGGGGGCCACTCCTACGAGCAGTACTTC. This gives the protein CASSYLNPRGGHSYEQYF.

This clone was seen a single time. CDR3 loop: CASHSTPPLHF. The CDR3 DNA reads TGTGCCAGCCATTCAACACCGCCCCTCCACTTT. This chain links TRBV28 with TRBJ1-6; D remains unclear. Trimming cost V 8 bases and J 13 bases, with 12 bases left between them. The CDR3 totals 11 residues. CDR1 and CDR2 from the germline V gene are MDHEN and SYDVKM. Using reference TRBV28 and TRBJ1-6 for the parts outside the CDR3, the full variable domain is DVKVTQSSRYLVKRTGEKVFLECVQDMDHENMFWYRQDPGLGLRLIYFSYDVKMKEKGDIPEGYSVSREKKERFSLILESASTNQTSMYLCASHSTPPLHFGNGTRLTVT.